One and the same sample provided the 10 T cell receptor beta chains below, sequenced in a study of T-cell reconstitution after alpha-beta-depleted transplantation in children (dated by TCRdb to the mid-2010s). The library was produced with PCR. The data were produced on an Illumina HiSeq 2500. Molecular barcoding was employed in the preparation of TCR libraries, with unique molecular identifiers being used to normalize TCRbeta repertoire quantification. TCRdb reprocessed the public reads (quality trimming at Q25 with fastp, clone calling with MiXCR) and kept in-frame beta chains. Identical CDR3 proteins give one entry, which carries the most common genes and DNA. Counted in this sample were about 4,900 distinct CDR3 sequences; approximately 25% of them appeared once. The top ten hold less than 45% of the sample. This sample's time point label indicates: day 60 (about 2 months) after transplantation. The sample's treatment or condition label, in plain terms: allogeneic hematopoietic cell transplantation with graft depleted of TCRalphabeta T cells and CD19 B cells.

Source: PBMCs, mostly from graft donor cells, taken 60 days after TCRalphabeta/CD19-depleted stem cell transplant. Every receptor here comes from a male patient aged 2-9 years who had a stem cell transplant for acute lymphoblastic leukemia, so the T cells may come from the graft donor.

This clonotype is classed as medium-sized. The V call is TRBV2, the J call TRBJ2-1; D may be TRBD2 (6 bases). V gave up 8 bases and J gave up 0 bases, with 14 bases separating them. Germline V lookup: CDR1 SNHLY, CDR2 FYNNEI. The length of the CDR3 is 15 residues. The CDR3 region has the DNA TGTGCCAGCCGACTAGGGGAGAGCTCCTACAATGAGCAGTTCTTC. This gives the protein CASRLGESSYNEQFF. Supplemented by reference TRBV2 and TRBJ2-1, the full variable domain reads EPEVTQTPSHQVTQMGQEVILRCVPISNHLYFYWYRQILGQKVEFLVSFYNNEISEKSEIFDDQFSVERPDGSNFTLKIRSTKLEDSAMYFCASRLGESSYNEQFFGPGTRLTVL.

This clonotype was seen ten or more times. V usage is TRBV6-2 or TRBV6-3 and J usage is TRBJ2-7, with D unclear. The CDR3 runs 12 residues. CDR1 MNHEY and CDR2 SVGEGT come from the germline V gene. Trimming removed 5 bases from V and 7 bases from J, with 12 bases in between. DNA for the CDR3: TGTGCCAGCAGTCCAAACATCGGGGAGCAGTACTTC. Residues: CASSPNIGEQYF.

This clonotype was seen repeatedly, ten times or more. The J gene is TRBJ2-2, the V gene TRBV7-9; no clear D gene. V shed 3 bases and J shed 0 bases, with 11 bases lying between them. Germline CDR1 and CDR2: SEHNR and FQNEAQ (reference sequence). The CDR3 sequence is 16 residues long. The CDR3 coding sequence is TGTGCCAGCAGCTTGAGTGCAATCTCGAACACCGGGGAGCTGTTTTTT. Translated: CASSLSAISNTGELFF.

This clonotype showed up many times. The chain is built from TRBV6-5 and TRBJ1-1, with 7 bases matching TRBD1. Trimming at V came to 4 bases and at J to 1 base, leaving 3 bases not matched to a gene. Germline values: CDR1 MNHEY, CDR2 SVGAGI. The CDR3 extends over 14 amino acids. Written as DNA, the CDR3 is TGTGCCAGCAGTTGGGACAGCGGGAACACTGAAGCTTTCTTT. This sequence encodes CASSWDSGNTEAFF.

The J gene is TRBJ2-5, the V gene TRBV29-1, with unresolved D. The V and J ends lost 4 bases and 0 bases respectively, with 6 bases between them. The CDR3 length is 12 residues. The V gene's germline CDR1 is SQVTM and CDR2 ANQGSEA. CDR3 DNA: TGCAGCGTTGTGGCGGACCAAGAGACCCAGTACTTC. It translates to CSVVADQETQYF.

Written as DNA, the CDR3 is TGTGCCTCCACCCCTCAAGCCGGACAGGGGATGAGCTATGGCTACACCTTC. The encoded protein is CASTPQAGQGMSYGYTF. V and J are TRBV3-1 and TRBJ1-2; 9 nucleotides align to TRBD1. With 11 bases clipped from V and 4 bases from J, the junction kept 20 bases outside the gene matches. CDR3 length equals 17 residues. Germline loops: CDR1 LGHDT, CDR2 YNNKEL (reference sequence).

The chain recombines TRBV5-1 with TRBJ1-1; no clear D. Per the germline V gene, CDR1 is SGHRS and CDR2 is YFSETQ. V was trimmed by 2 bases and J by 7 bases, leaving 9 bases between them. The CDR3 has 12 residues. The CDR3 loop is CASSFGVNEAFF. CDR3 DNA: TGCGCCAGCAGCTTTGGGGTTAATGAAGCTTTCTTT.

This clonotype was detected many times. This sequence joins TRBV5-1 and TRBJ2-5; TRBD2 matches 10 bases. Germline-derived CDR1 and CDR2 are SGHRS and YFSETQ. CDR3 size: 15 residues. V gave up 3 bases and J gave up 5 bases; unmatched junction bases: 7. CDR3 nucleotide sequence: TGCGCCAGCAGCTCTCAGCGGGAGGGCCGGGAGACCCAGTACTTC. This encodes CASSSQREGRETQYF.

This clonotype was picked up many times. The rearrangement uses TRBV30 and TRBJ2-1, with unresolved D. Trimming pared 2 bases from V and 4 bases from J, leaving 6 bases between. The V gene's germline CDR1 is GTSNPN and CDR2 SVGIG (reference sequence). The CDR3 contains 12 residues. The CDR3 DNA reads as TGTGCCTGGAGTCGGGTATACAATGAGCAGTTCTTC. Translated, it gives CAWSRVYNEQFF.

The table lists this clonotype with many counts. The chain recombines TRBV6-5 with TRBJ1-3; no definite D call. The ends were cut back, 2 bases at V and 4 bases at J, with 6 bases in the middle. This CDR3 comprises 13 residues. Germline CDR1 is MNHEY and CDR2 is SVGAGI. The CDR3 is CASSYDAGNTIYF. The CDR3 nucleotides are TGTGCCAGCAGTTACGACGCGGGAAACACCATATATTTT.